A single sample is the source of the 32 T cell receptor beta chains below, sequenced in a study of T-cell reconstitution after alpha-beta-depleted transplantation in children. The TCRbeta library was prepared with unique molecular identifiers. TCRdb redid the calling of the PCR reads with MiXCR, one entry per CDR3 protein. Found here are about 980,000 distinct CDR3 sequences, roughly 31% of them singletons; the top ten hold roughly 27%. The specimen comprised PBMCs, mostly from graft donor cells, sampled 360 days after TCRalphabeta/CD19-depleted stem cell transplant. These TCRs come from a boy under two years old who had a stem cell transplant for SCID, so the T cells may come from the graft donor.

This clonotype has a single count. The chain is built from TRBV6-1 and TRBJ1-1; 8 bases align to TRBD1. V was pared by 5 bases and J by 5 bases, with 13 bases of the junction left unmatched. Germline V gene data show CDR1 as MNHNS and CDR2 as SASEGT. The CDR3 is 16 residues long. Here the CDR3 DNA reads TGTGCCAGCAGTCCCTTAACAGGGGGGTTTAGGACTGAAGCTTTCTTT. Its protein is CASSPLTGGFRTEAFF.

The chain carries TRBV24-1 and TRBJ2-7; D gene unclear. The CDR3 extends over 14 amino acids. The V and J ends lost 4 bases and 5 bases respectively, with 14 bases between them. CDR1 and CDR2 (germline): KGHDR, SFDVKD. The DNA of the CDR3 is TGTGCCACCAGTGACCCCATATGGGGTAACGAGCAGTACTTC. Its translation: CATSDPIWGNEQYF.

The sample holds a few counts of this clonotype. The CDR3 sequence: CASSMGQVGEKLFF. CDR3 DNA: TGTGCCAGTAGTATGGGTCAAGTGGGAGAAAAACTGTTTTTT. J is TRBJ1-4 and V is TRBV19, with no clear D. The CDR3 spans 14 residues. The V gene lost 3 bases and the J gene lost 8 bases, with 13 bases spanning the gap. Germline CDR1 is LNHDA and CDR2 is SQIVND (reference sequence).

V gene TRBV28 combines with J gene TRBJ1-2, with D hard to call. Looked up from germline, CDR1 is MDHEN and CDR2 is SYDVKM. The CDR3 totals 15 residues. Trimming cost V 3 bases and J 0 bases, with 11 bases left between them. For the CDR3, the DNA is TGTGCCAGCAGTTTTAGATTATTAGCTAACTATGGCTACACCTTC. It is translated as CASSFRLLANYGYTF.

The chain couples TRBV11-2 to TRBJ2-5; 8 positions agree with TRBD1. This CDR3 spans 16 amino acids. Germline CDR1 is SGHAT and CDR2 is FQNNGV. J lost 4 bases, V lost 0 bases, and 7 bases had no gene match. CDR3 region: CASSLDSGQGGETQYF. CDR3 nucleotides: TGTGCCAGCAGCTTAGATTCTGGACAGGGAGGAGAGACCCAGTACTTC.

There are a few counts of this clonotype. The chain joins TRBV4-3 to TRBJ1-5; D is unclear. Germline assignment: CDR1 LGHNA and CDR2 YSLEER. The CDR3 is made up of 14 amino acids. The V end was cut by 1 base, the J end by 1 base, with 5 bases between. CDR3 bases: TGCGCCAGCAGCCAAGGCGTAAGCAATCAGCCCCAGCATTTT. Amino acid sequence: CASSQGVSNQPQHF.

This clonotype has a handful of counts. This chain links TRBV6-1 with TRBJ2-1, with D perhaps TRBD1 (6 bases). Trimming pared 6 bases from V and 5 bases from J, leaving 14 bases between. The CDR3 consists of 14 residues. The germline V gene encodes CDR1 MNHNS and CDR2 SASEGT. Written as DNA, the CDR3 is TGTGCCAGCAGCCGGACAGTGTCCCACAATGAGCAGTTCTTC. It translates to CASSRTVSHNEQFF.

The gene calls are TRBV12-3 or TRBV12-4 and TRBJ2-3; 8 positions agree with TRBD2. The CDR3 is made up of 16 amino acids. V gave up 3 bases and J gave up 0 bases; unmatched junction bases: 5. The DNA of the CDR3 is TGTGCCAGCAGTTTTCCCGCTAGCGGGAGCACAGATACGCAGTATTTT. Amino acids: CASSFPASGSTDTQYF.

This clonotype was picked up a small number of times. The chain couples TRBV5-5 to TRBJ2-3, with D unresolved. The CDR3 runs to 12 residues. The germline V gene encodes CDR1 SGHKS and CDR2 YYEKEE (reference sequence). Trimming took off 7 bases at V and 2 bases at J, with 8 bases between the two ends. The CDR3 is CASGASTDTQYF. In nucleotides, the CDR3 is TGTGCCAGCGGAGCCTCCACAGATACGCAGTATTTT.

This clonotype was found once. This chain uses TRBV29-1 with TRBJ2-5; D may be TRBD1 or TRBD2 (6 bases each). CDR1 SQVTM and CDR2 ANQGSEA come from the germline V gene. The length of the CDR3 is 13 residues. The ends were cut back, 8 bases at V and 7 bases at J, with 20 bases in the middle. CDR3 protein: CSYLGGDFGTQYF. The DNA for the CDR3 is TGCAGCTATCTGGGGGGCGATTTCGGGACCCAGTACTTC.

This clonotype was detected a few times. The V and J genes are TRBV20-1 and TRBJ2-1; TRBD1 is a possible D gene (6 bases). CDR3 length: 14 residues. CDR1 DFQATT and CDR2 SNEGSKA come from the germline V gene (reference sequence). V was pared by 0 bases and J by 9 bases, with 15 bases between. CDR3: CSARDQGLWAEQFF. The DNA of the CDR3 is TGCAGTGCTAGAGATCAGGGGTTATGGGCTGAGCAGTTCTTC.

There are a few counts of this clonotype. The CDR3 protein is CASSQDWGTEAFF. The CDR3 DNA is TGTGCCAGCAGCCAGGACTGGGGGACTGAAGCTTTCTTT. The V gene is TRBV7-2, the J gene TRBJ1-1, with D perhaps matching TRBD1 (5 bases). The CDR3 sequence is 13 residues long. Trimming cost V 5 bases and J 5 bases, with 12 bases left between them. Germline V CDR1 and CDR2: SGHTA, FQGNSA.

The chain employs TRBV9 and TRBJ2-1; D unresolved. The CDR3 runs 16 residues. V shed 7 bases and J shed 0 bases, with 17 bases lying between them. Germline-derived CDR1 and CDR2 are SGDLS and YYNGEE. The DNA for the CDR3 is TGTGCCAGCTCCCTGCCCCTAGTTGGCTCCTACAATGAGCAGTTCTTC. Protein sequence: CASSLPLVGSYNEQFF.

This sequence joins TRBV2 and TRBJ2-7, with D perhaps being TRBD1 or TRBD2 (5 bases each). The CDR3 loop spans 15 amino acids. Germline V gene data show CDR1 as SNHLY and CDR2 as FYNNEI. V was cut by 8 bases and J by 0 bases, with 17 bases left in between. CDR3 in DNA: TGTGCCAGCCGAGAGGGGAGCTCCTCCTCCTACGAGCAGTACTTC. Protein product: CASREGSSSSYEQYF.

This chain uses TRBV29-1 with TRBJ2-3; D is unresolved. From germline, CDR1 is SQVTM and CDR2 ANQGSEA. The CDR3 contains 14 residues. Trimming left V 7 bases short and J 0 bases short, with 14 bases between. The CDR3 bases are TGCAGCGCCCCGATAGGGCTCAGCACAGATACGCAGTATTTT. This translates into CSAPIGLSTDTQYF.

The V and J genes are TRBV6-1 and TRBJ2-7; D uncertain. The CDR3 length is 14 residues. The V end was cut by 10 bases, the J end by 0 bases, with 16 bases between. Germline V gene data show CDR1 as MNHNS and CDR2 as SASEGT. CDR3 DNA sequence: TGTGCCACTAATCCCAGGTGGAGCTCCTACGAGCAGTACTTC. It codes for CATNPRWSSYEQYF.

This chain connects TRBV28 to TRBJ1-1; TRBD1 agrees at 7 bases. Germline values: CDR1 MDHEN, CDR2 SYDVKM. This CDR3 comprises 17 residues. J lost 2 bases, V lost 5 bases, and 14 bases had no gene match. The CDR3 region is CASSRYRDRASNTEAFF. The CDR3 DNA is TGTGCCAGCAGTAGATACCGTGACAGGGCGTCCAACACTGAAGCTTTCTTT.

V is TRBV5-1 and J is TRBJ2-2; D tentatively reads TRBD1 or TRBD2 (5 bases each). This CDR3 comprises 17 residues. Germline V gene data show CDR1 as SGHRS and CDR2 as YFSETQ. V was shortened by 4 bases and J by 5 bases, with 21 bases between the two germline ends. For the CDR3, the DNA is TGCGCCAGCAGCCTGGGGCCCGTGGCGGGCGAAACCGGGGAGCTGTTTTTT. As protein: CASSLGPVAGETGELFF.

In its sample, this clonotype was seen a few times. This chain connects TRBV5-5 to TRBJ2-3; no clear D gene. Per germline, CDR1 SGHKS and CDR2 YYEKEE (reference sequence). V dropped 1 base and J dropped 2 bases, with 14 bases sitting between them. The CDR3 has 16 amino acids. CDR3: CASSLMAESITDTQYF. The CDR3 nucleotides are TGTGCCAGCAGCTTGATGGCGGAGTCTATCACAGATACGCAGTATTTT.

This chain joins TRBV10-3 and TRBJ2-1, with a possible D match to TRBD2 (5 bases). V was shortened by 0 bases and J by 12 bases, with 12 bases between the two germline ends. The V gene's germline CDR1 is ENHRY and CDR2 SYGVKD. The CDR3 extends over 13 amino acids. This chain's CDR3 is CAISESPTGRQFF. CDR3 DNA: TGTGCCATCAGTGAGTCCCCGACTGGGAGGCAGTTCTTC.

The chain is built from TRBV28 and TRBJ2-1, with 11 bases that match TRBD2. V gave up 10 bases and J gave up 10 bases; unmatched junction bases: 15. The length of the CDR3 is 15 residues. Germline loops: CDR1 MDHEN, CDR2 SYDVKM. DNA for the CDR3: TGTGCCACTCTTCATAGCGGGGGGGCCCGGGGCGAGCAGTTCTTC. The encoded protein is CATLHSGGARGEQFF.

This chain joins TRBV24-1 and TRBJ1-5; 7 nucleotides align to TRBD1. The CDR3 has 20 amino acids. CDR1 and CDR2 (germline): KGHDR, SFDVKD. The trim removed 4 bases at V and 0 bases at J, leaving 17 bases unmatched. The CDR3 sequence is CATSDGRQGRYLYSNQPQHF. As DNA, the CDR3 is TGTGCCACCAGTGACGGAAGACAGGGAAGATACCTCTATAGCAATCAGCCCCAGCATTTT.

The chain uses TRBV4-1 and TRBJ2-7; TRBD1 agrees at 10 bases. Trimming removed 4 bases from V and 3 bases from J; junction bases left unmatched: 9. This CDR3 contains 16 residues. Per germline, CDR1 MGHRA and CDR2 YSYEKL. The CDR3 DNA reads as TGCGCCAGCAGCCGTAACACCGGGACAGGGGACTACGAGCAGTACTTC. Protein product: CASSRNTGTGDYEQYF.

This clonotype was picked up a small number of times. The V gene is TRBV5-5, the J gene TRBJ2-7, with 7 bases fitting TRBD1. V lost 2 bases, J lost 3 bases, and 8 bases stayed unmatched. Per the germline V gene, CDR1 is SGHKS and CDR2 is YYEKEE (reference sequence). This CDR3 is 15 amino acids long. Here the CDR3 DNA reads TGTGCCAGCAGCTTAGTGGACAGGCTTCACTACGAGCAGTACTTC. Protein product: CASSLVDRLHYEQYF.

The J gene is TRBJ2-1, the V gene TRBV20-1; 8 bases are a match to TRBD1. The ends lost 5 bases at V and 3 bases at J; junction bases unmatched: 12. This CDR3 spans 16 amino acids. CDR1 DFQATT and CDR2 SNEGSKA come from the germline V gene (reference sequence). The CDR3, as DNA: TGCAGTGCTGGAGGCCCGGACAGGGTCCTCTACAATGAGCAGTTCTTC. Its protein is CSAGGPDRVLYNEQFF.

This chain links TRBV18 with TRBJ1-1; 8 positions match TRBD1. Germline lookup yields CDR1 KGHSH and CDR2 LQKENI. V lost 1 base, J lost 1 base, and 11 bases stayed unmatched. CDR3 length: 18 residues. CDR3 sequence reads: CASSPLAGQEATNTEAFF. CDR3 nucleotides: TGTGCCAGCTCACCACTGGCGGGACAGGAAGCGACGAACACTGAAGCTTTCTTT.

CDR3 region: CASTKRTSGYNEQFF. CDR3 nucleotide sequence: TGTGCCAGCACTAAAAGGACTAGCGGATACAATGAGCAGTTCTTC. This chain links TRBV12-3 or TRBV12-4 with TRBJ2-1; the match to TRBD2 covers 10 bases. The CDR3 contains 15 residues. V lost 7 bases to trimming and J lost 4 bases; unmatched junction nucleotides: 7.

This clonotype was detected only a few times. This chain uses TRBV29-1 with TRBJ2-7, with no clear D. The CDR3 totals 11 residues. Trimming removed 7 bases at V and 4 bases at J, with 11 bases between. Germline CDR1 is SQVTM and CDR2 is ANQGSEA. CDR3 DNA sequence: TGCAGCGCCATAACTTCGTACGAGCAGTACTTC. This codes for CSAITSYEQYF.

The V and J genes are TRBV28 and TRBJ2-7, with D unresolved. The CDR3 loop spans 15 amino acids. Germline assignment: CDR1 MDHEN and CDR2 SYDVKM. V gave up 5 bases and J gave up 2 bases, with 16 bases separating them. CDR3 sequence (DNA): TGTGCCAGCAGTACATTTTCGACCCATGCCTACGAGCAGTACTTC. It codes for CASSTFSTHAYEQYF.

The chain has TRBV13 and TRBJ2-1; 8 positions agree with TRBD2. CDR1 PRHDT and CDR2 FYEKMQ come from the germline V gene (reference sequence). This CDR3 is 16 amino acids long. Trimming at V came to 2 bases and at J to 6 bases, leaving 9 bases not matched to a gene. The CDR3 DNA reads as TGTGCCAGCAGCTTATCCCCCCGGGGGGGGTCCAATGAGCAGTTCTTC. Translated, it gives CASSLSPRGGSNEQFF.

This clonotype occurred a few times. The rearrangement uses TRBV11-1 and TRBJ2-5; D call uncertain. With 2 bases removed from V and 4 bases from J, the gap between germline ends came to 8 bases. Germline values: CDR1 SGHAT, CDR2 FQDESV (reference sequence). The CDR3 loop spans 13 amino acids. In DNA form, the CDR3 reads TGTGCCAGCAGCTTACGTAATAGAGAGACCCAGTACTTC. Translating it yields CASSLRNRETQYF.

The chain is built from TRBV20-1 and TRBJ1-6; possible D gene TRBD1, 6 bases. Germline assignment: CDR1 DFQATT and CDR2 SNEGSKA (reference sequence). V was trimmed by 0 bases and J by 7 bases, leaving 16 bases between them. This CDR3 has 16 amino acids. The CDR3 DNA is TGCAGTGCTAGAGATAGTACGGGGGGCTGGAATTCACCCCTCCACTTT. This encodes CSARDSTGGWNSPLHF.